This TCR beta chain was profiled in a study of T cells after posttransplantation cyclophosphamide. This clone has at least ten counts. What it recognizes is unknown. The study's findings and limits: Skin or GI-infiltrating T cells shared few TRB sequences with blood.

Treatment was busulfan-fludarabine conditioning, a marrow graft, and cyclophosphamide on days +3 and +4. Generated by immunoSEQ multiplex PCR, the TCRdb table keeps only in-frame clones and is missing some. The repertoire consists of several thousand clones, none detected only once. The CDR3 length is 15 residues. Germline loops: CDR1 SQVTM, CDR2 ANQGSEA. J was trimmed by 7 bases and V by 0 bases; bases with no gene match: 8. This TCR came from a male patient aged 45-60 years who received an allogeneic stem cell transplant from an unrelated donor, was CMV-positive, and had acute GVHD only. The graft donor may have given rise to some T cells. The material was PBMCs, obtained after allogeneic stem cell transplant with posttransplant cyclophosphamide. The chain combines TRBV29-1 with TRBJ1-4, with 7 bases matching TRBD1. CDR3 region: CSVEDRAGGGEKLFF. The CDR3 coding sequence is TGCAGCGTTGAAGATCGGGCAGGGGGAGGTGAAAAACTGTTTTTT.